What follows are 25 T cell receptor beta chains derived from one specimen sequenced in a study of shared clonotypes between healthy human individuals. The data were produced by immunoSEQ multiplex PCR, yet TCRdb's version contains in-frame clones alone and is incomplete. This table has over 750,000 clones, 95% to 97% appearing once. Naive CD8 cells lacked CD45RO and underwent positive selection for CCR7, leaving out terminally differentiated effector memory CD45RA+ cells. Material for sequencing was naive CD8+ T cells sorted from blood. Receptors originate from a man aged 25 to 45 in good health.

This clone has just one count. The chain is built from TRBV30 and TRBJ2-1, with 9 positions matching TRBD1. The V and J ends lost 8 bases and 7 bases, in that order; junction bases with no gene match: 12. CDR1 and CDR2 (germline): GTSNPN, SVGIG (reference sequence). There are 14 residues in the CDR3. In nucleotides, the CDR3 is TGTGCCATCCGACAGGGGGGGTTTTTGAATGAGCAGTTCTTC. Translating it yields CAIRQGGFLNEQFF.

V and J are TRBV5-3 and TRBJ2-7; TRBD1 matches at 8 bases. TRBV5-3 is an open reading frame, and its role is uncertain. CDR3 length: 14 residues. CDR3 sequence reads: CQKQGGFVIYEQYF. The DNA for the CDR3 is TGTCAAAAACAGGGGGGCTTCGTAATATACGAGCAGTACTTC.

The chain is built from TRBV7-2 and TRBJ2-1; 14 bases are shared with TRBD2. CDR1 is SGHTA, CDR2 FQGNSA, per germline. V dropped 5 bases and J dropped 4; count of bases not matched to a gene: 7. The CDR3 runs 17 residues. The CDR3 reads CASSMTSGRAEYNEQFF. The CDR3, as DNA: TGTGCCAGCAGCATGACTAGCGGGAGGGCCGAGTACAATGAGCAGTTCTTC.

The chain uses TRBV2 and TRBJ2-7; TRBD2 might be the D (6 bases). Germline V gives CDR1 SNHLY, CDR2 FYNNEI. With 0 bases removed from V and 0 bases from J, the gap between germline ends came to 18 bases. This CDR3 has 18 amino acids. The CDR3 is CASSEALRGTMVSYEQYF. CDR3 bases: TGTGCCAGCAGTGAAGCGCTTCGGGGGACGATGGTCTCCTACGAGCAGTACTTC.

The chain employs TRBV28 and TRBJ1-1; unclear D gene. The V end was cut by 6 bases, the J end by 1 base, with 15 bases between. CDR1 is MDHEN and CDR2 is SYDVKM in the germline V gene. This CDR3 spans 15 amino acids. CDR3 in amino acids: CASRPSRVRNTEAFF. The CDR3 DNA follows: TGTGCCAGCAGGCCGTCGAGGGTAAGGAACACTGAAGCTTTCTTT. Variable domain in full (rest from reference TRBV28 and TRBJ1-1): DVKVTQSSRYLVKRTGEKVFLECVQDMDHENMFWYRQDPGLGLRLIYFSYDVKMKEKGDIPEGYSVSREKKERFSLILESASTNQTSMYLCASRPSRVRNTEAFFGQGTRLTVV.

The chain employs TRBV7-9 and TRBJ2-7; D is possibly TRBD1 (5 bases). CDR3 length: 14 residues. With 2 bases removed from V and 4 bases from J, the gap between germline ends came to 12 bases. In germline, CDR1 is SEHNR, CDR2 FQNEAQ (reference sequence). For the CDR3, the DNA is TGTGCCAGCAGCTTACCAGGGATCGGGTACGAGCAGTACTTC. Translation gives CASSLPGIGYEQYF.

The chain employs TRBV10-3 and TRBJ1-1, with 8 bases identical to TRBD1. Germline CDR1 ENHRY, CDR2 SYGVKD. The CDR3 contains 12 residues. V trimming: 10 bases; J trimming: 4 bases; junction bases outside the gene matches: 5. The CDR3 is CATLTGGTEAFF. The DNA for the CDR3 is TGTGCCACATTAACAGGGGGCACTGAAGCTTTCTTT.

The gene calls are TRBV6-5 and TRBJ2-7; D gene unclear. Trimming cost V 5 bases and J 3 bases, with 5 bases left between them. The length of the CDR3 is 11 residues. CDR1 and CDR2 (germline): MNHEY, SVGAGI. This chain's CDR3 is CASSHNYEQYF. CDR3 DNA: TGTGCCAGCAGTCACAACTACGAGCAGTACTTC.

This chain uses TRBV25-1 with TRBJ2-7; D is ambiguous. Trimming left V 3 bases short and J 1 base short, with 4 bases between. The CDR3 runs 12 residues. Germline V lookup: CDR1 MGHDK, CDR2 SYGVNS. Here the CDR3 reads CASSDPSYEQYF. In DNA form, the CDR3 reads TGTGCCAGCAGTGACCCTTCCTACGAGCAGTACTTC.

In regard to this clone: The same CDR3 is also encoded by other DNA sequences in this sample. V and J are TRBV7-6 and TRBJ2-7; 7 bases map to TRBD2. V gave up 1 base and J gave up 3 bases; unmatched junction bases: 3. Germline values: CDR1 SGHVS, CDR2 FNYEAQ. The CDR3 length is 14 residues. This CDR3 is CASSLGGGYYEQYF. The CDR3 DNA reads as TGTGCCAGCAGCTTAGGCGGGGGTTACTACGAGCAGTACTTC. Using reference TRBV7-6 and TRBJ2-7 for the parts outside the CDR3, the full variable domain is GAGVSQSPRYKVTKRGQDVALRCDPISGHVSLYWYRQALGQGPEFLTYFNYEAQQDKSGLPNDRFSAERPEGSISTLTIQRTEQRDSAMYRCASSLGGGYYEQYFGPGTRLTVT.

The rearrangement uses TRBV9 and TRBJ2-2, with 7 bases fitting TRBD1. This CDR3 contains 17 residues. Losses at the gene ends were 1 base for V and 0 bases for J; bases not matched to a gene: 6. Germline CDR1 reads SGDLS; CDR2 reads YYNGEE. The CDR3: CASSVSPTGSNTGELFF. The CDR3 DNA reads as TGTGCCAGCAGCGTAAGTCCGACAGGGTCGAACACCGGGGAGCTGTTTTTT. Drawing the rest from reference TRBV9 and TRBJ2-2, the complete variable domain is DSGVTQTPKHLITATGQRVTLRCSPRSGDLSVYWYQQSLDQGLQFLIQYYNGEERAKGNILERFSAQQFPDLHSELNLSSLELGDSALYFCASSVSPTGSNTGELFFGEGSRLTVL.

Turning to this clone: This same CDR3 is encoded by further DNA sequences in the sample. The chain joins TRBV4-3 to TRBJ2-1; no clear D gene. Trimming stripped 1 base from V and 0 bases from J, with 7 bases between. This CDR3 region has 15 residues. The germline gives CDR1 LGHNA, CDR2 YSLEER. The CDR3 is CASSQGGSSYNEQFF. CDR3 bases: TGCGCCAGCAGCCAAGGGGGAAGCTCCTACAATGAGCAGTTCTTC.

The V and J genes are TRBV7-9 and TRBJ1-4; TRBD1 agrees at 9 bases. With 5 bases clipped from V and 8 bases from J, the junction kept 6 bases outside the gene matches. The CDR3 covers 14 residues. The germline V gene encodes CDR1 SEHNR and CDR2 FQNEAQ (reference sequence). Here the CDR3 DNA reads TGTGCCAGCAGCCAGGGACAGGGCGTGGAAAAACTGTTTTTT. Its translation: CASSQGQGVEKLFF.

The chain joins TRBV5-1 to TRBJ2-1; D not resolved. V gave up 0 bases and J gave up 7 bases, with 8 bases separating them. This CDR3 contains 13 residues. Germline CDR1 reads SGHRS; CDR2 reads YFSETQ. CDR3 in DNA: TGCGCCAGCAGCTTGGCCGGGTGGAATGAGCAGTTCTTC. It is translated as CASSLAGWNEQFF.

The chain employs TRBV2 and TRBJ2-1, with D perhaps matching TRBD1 or TRBD2 (5 bases each). The germline V gene has CDR1 SNHLY and CDR2 FYNNEI. The CDR3 contains 16 residues. Trimming removed 8 bases at V and 7 bases at J, with 24 bases between. The CDR3 is CASEGLGRATRNEQFF. For the CDR3, the DNA is TGTGCCAGCGAAGGGTTGGGGCGGGCGACGAGGAATGAGCAGTTCTTC.

The V gene is TRBV5-1, the J gene TRBJ2-7; 7 nucleotides align to TRBD2. The germline V gene encodes CDR1 SGHRS and CDR2 YFSETQ. The CDR3 covers 12 residues. Losses at the gene ends were 3 bases for V and 3 bases for J; bases not matched to a gene: 0. DNA of the CDR3: TGCGCCAGCAGCTGGGGGGGCTACGAGCAGTACTTC. This codes for CASSWGGYEQYF.

This chain connects TRBV6-5 to TRBJ1-1; TRBD1 aligns across 8 bases. Germline trimming cut 6 bases from V and 4 bases from J; bases unmatched to any gene: 7. This CDR3 comprises 14 residues. Germline values: CDR1 MNHEY, CDR2 SVGAGI. As DNA, the CDR3 is TGTGCCAGCAGGCGCGGACAGGGAGCCACTGAAGCTTTCTTT. Protein product: CASRRGQGATEAFF.

The rearrangement links TRBV27 to TRBJ2-7; D assignment may be TRBD1 or TRBD2 (5 bases each). Per the germline V gene, CDR1 is MNHEY and CDR2 is SMNVEV (reference sequence). CDR3 length: 14 residues. Between the trimmed V and J ends, which lost 2 bases and 0 bases, there was a span of 8 bases. The CDR3 protein is CASSLGGYSYEQYF. Here the CDR3 DNA reads TGTGCCAGCAGTTTAGGGGGTTACTCCTACGAGCAGTACTTC.

V is TRBV28 and J is TRBJ1-2; TRBD1 agrees at 10 bases. The CDR3 consists of 15 residues. V gave up 6 bases and J gave up 2 bases; unmatched junction bases: 6. CDR1 is MDHEN, CDR2 SYDVKM, per germline. This chain's CDR3 is CASSQTGGQNYGYTF. As DNA, the CDR3 is TGTGCCAGCAGCCAGACAGGGGGCCAGAACTATGGCTACACCTTC.

The V call is TRBV2, the J call TRBJ2-3; D remains unclear. The germline gives CDR1 SNHLY, CDR2 FYNNEI. V shed 3 bases and J shed 0 bases, with 10 bases lying between them. The CDR3 runs 15 residues. The CDR3 DNA reads as TGTGCCAGCAGTGACCCTGGGTCTAGCACAGATACGCAGTATTTT. This encodes CASSDPGSSTDTQYF.

V is TRBV5-4 and J is TRBJ2-7, with D hard to call. V gave up 3 bases and J gave up 1 base, with 5 bases separating them. This CDR3 region has 12 residues. Germline V gives CDR1 SGHNT, CDR2 YYREEE (reference sequence). The CDR3 nucleotides read TGTGCCAGCAGCTCGACATCCTACGAGCAGTACTTC. Amino acids: CASSSTSYEQYF.

The chain employs TRBV21-1 and TRBJ2-6; the D segment call TRBD2 is taken from the table without a DNA check. TRBV21-1 is recorded as a pseudogene. The CDR3 consists of 20 residues. The CDR3 protein is CASRTDREGSRGAGANVLTF. The CDR3 region has the DNA TGTGCCAGCAGAACCGACAGGGAAGGTTCGCGGGGGGCTGGGGCCAACGTCCTGACTTTC.

The chain uses TRBV7-2 and TRBJ1-2; no clear D gene. Germline values: CDR1 SGHTA, CDR2 FQGNSA. The V end was cut by 1 base, the J end by 2 bases, with 5 bases between. CDR3 length: 13 residues. The CDR3 nucleotides are TGTGCCAGCAGCTTAGACGGGAACTATGGCTACACCTTC. Its protein is CASSLDGNYGYTF.

The genes are TRBV11-2 and TRBJ2-5, with D tentatively TRBD1 (5 bases). Germline CDR1 is SGHAT and CDR2 is FQNNGV. This CDR3 is built from 14 residues. V shed 1 base and J shed 4 bases, with 10 bases lying between them. CDR3 sequence reads: CASSLVGVVETQYF. The CDR3 DNA reads TGTGCCAGCAGCTTAGTAGGGGTGGTAGAGACCCAGTACTTC.

J is TRBJ2-1 and V is TRBV15; weak D call: TRBD2 (6 bases). V was clipped by 10 bases and J by 1 base, with 11 bases between them. This CDR3 is built from 13 residues. CDR1 is LNHNV, CDR2 YYDKDF, per germline (reference sequence). The CDR3 coding sequence is TGTGCCATGAGGGACTCTTCCTACAATGAGCAGTTCTTC. The encoded protein is CAMRDSSYNEQFF.